The clone carrying this T cell receptor beta chain was detected many times. Its target is unknown. The CDR3 totals 15 residues. Losses at the gene ends were 5 bases for V and 5 bases for J; bases not matched to a gene: 8. Germline assignment: CDR1 MRHNA and CDR2 SNTAGT. Primers: 60 Vbeta forward and 13 Jbeta reverse. Profiling relied on immunoSEQ multiplex PCR, and the TCRdb table lists in-frame clones only, not all of them. This sample yields roughly 100,000 clones, of which approximately 80% are seen a single time; roughly 3.9% belongs to the top ten. The data derive from a study of cytomegalovirus exposure and HLA in healthy donors. Broader study findings: TRBV6-2, TRBV6-3 and some other V segments were excluded as indistinguishable. The study assumed roughly uniform donor sequencing depth for presence/absence analyses.

The TCR sequence derives from a man in his sixties in good health and CMV-seronegative. The source material was PBMCs. The genes are TRBV6-4 and TRBJ2-3; 9 bases line up with TRBD2. CDR3 protein: CASSQVAGELDTQYF. Here the CDR3 DNA reads TGTGCCAGCAGTCAGGTAGCGGGGGAACTAGATACGCAGTATTTT.